Listed below are T cell receptor beta chains from one sample, sequenced in a study of cytomegalovirus exposure and HLA in healthy donors. Clones were sequenced by immunoSEQ multiplex PCR, and TCRdb holds only the in-frame ones, with some missing. The sample records under 200,000 clones, 80% to 85% being singletons. The sample consisted of PBMCs. The receptors originated from a human donor in good health. CDR3s include the opening cysteine and the closing phenylalanine or tryptophan. A D gene is named only where the DNA matches it firmly. Only part of the rows carry a size: once, few, many, or a class if the clone is expanded.

clone size: -; D gene: TRBD1; J gene: TRBJ1-4; V gene: TRBV27; CDR3 DNA: TGTGCCAGCAGACCGACAGGGAACTCTGAAAAACTGTTTTTT; CDR3 protein: CASRPTGNSEKLFF
clone size: -; D gene: -; J gene: TRBJ1-5; V gene: TRBV6-1; CDR3 DNA: TGTGCCAGCAGTGAAGCAGGGGGTCAGCCCCAGCATTTT; CDR3 protein: CASSEAGGQPQHF
clone size: -; D gene: TRBD1; J gene: TRBJ2-7; V gene: TRBV2; CDR3 DNA: TGTGCCGGGCGAGACAGGGTCCCCTACGAGCAGTACTTC; CDR3 protein: CAGRDRVPYEQYF
clone size: -; D gene: -; J gene: TRBJ1-6; V gene: TRBV5-6; CDR3 DNA: TGTGCCAGCAGCTTGGTCCAGGGTCATAATTCACCCCTCCACTTT; CDR3 protein: CASSLVQGHNSPLHF
clone size: -; D gene: TRBD1; J gene: TRBJ1-2; V gene: TRBV7-9; CDR3 DNA: TGTGCCAGCAGCTTACTAGGACAGGGACTGTATGGCTACACCTTC; CDR3 protein: CASSLLGQGLYGYTF
clone size: -; D gene: TRBD1; J gene: TRBJ1-3; V gene: TRBV2; CDR3 DNA: TGTGCCAGCTGCCCACAGGGGGCGTCTGGAAACACCATATATTTT; CDR3 protein: CASCPQGASGNTIYF
clone size: -; D gene: TRBD1; J gene: TRBJ2-3; V gene: TRBV2; CDR3 DNA: TGTGCCAGCCGGACAGGTTCAGATACGCAGTATTTT; CDR3 protein: CASRTGSDTQYF
clone size: few; D gene: TRBD1; J gene: TRBJ1-2; V gene: TRBV2; CDR3 DNA: TGTGCCACGAGAAGGGACAGGGGGCGCGAAAATGGCTACACCTTC; CDR3 protein: CATRRDRGRENGYTF
clone size: -; D gene: TRBD2; J gene: TRBJ2-3; V gene: TRBV5-1; CDR3 DNA: TGCGCCAGCACCTTAGCGGGGGGAAGCACAGATACGCAGTATTTT; CDR3 protein: CASTLAGGSTDTQYF
clone size: -; D gene: -; J gene: TRBJ2-3; V gene: TRBV6-1; CDR3 DNA: TGTGCCAGCACCCAAGGTGGGACTAGCACAGATACGCAGTATTTT; CDR3 protein: CASTQGGTSTDTQYF
clone size: -; D gene: TRBD2; J gene: TRBJ2-5; V gene: TRBV7-2; CDR3 DNA: TGTGCCAGCAGCTTGCGGGGGGGCCTAGAGACCCAGTACTTC; CDR3 protein: CASSLRGGLETQYF
clone size: -; D gene: TRBD1; J gene: TRBJ2-1; V gene: TRBV5-4; CDR3 DNA: TGTGCCAGCAGTTGGGACAGCGCAACCTCCTACAATGAGCAGTTCTTC; CDR3 protein: CASSWDSATSYNEQFF
clone size: -; D gene: -; J gene: TRBJ2-2; V gene: TRBV6-4; CDR3 DNA: TGTGCCAGCAGTGACTCTACGGACACCGGGGAGCTGTTTTTT; CDR3 protein: CASSDSTDTGELFF
clone size: -; D gene: TRBD1; J gene: TRBJ2-7; V gene: TRBV5-1; CDR3 DNA: TGCGCCAGCAGCATCCCCGGGACAGGAGAATACGAGCAGTACTTC; CDR3 protein: CASSIPGTGEYEQYF
clone size: -; D gene: TRBD1; J gene: TRBJ1-1; V gene: TRBV4-3; CDR3 DNA: TGCGCCAGCAGCCAGGACACCCGGAGGGACACAGGGGACCAGGGGGCTTTCTTT; CDR3 protein: CASSQDTRRDTGDQGAFF
clone size: -; D gene: TRBD2; J gene: TRBJ2-5; V gene: TRBV10-2; CDR3 DNA: TGCGCCAGCAGTGGGGTAGCGGGGGTGGAGGAGACCCAGTACTTC; CDR3 protein: CASSGVAGVEETQYF